One and the same sample provided the 24 T cell receptor beta chains below, sequenced in a study of post-analysis software for immune sequencing data. Sequencing libraries made from TCR beta cDNA carried unique molecular identifiers. TCRdb redid the calling of the PCR reads with MiXCR, one entry per CDR3 protein. The sample holds around 700,000 distinct CDR3 sequences, 55% to 70% seen once. Whole-study results and caveats: Patients showed TRBV5-6, TRBV5-1 and TRBV20-1 among four to six TRBV segments more frequent than in controls.

For these receptors, no antigen is known. Input material: blood. Source of these receptors: a girl aged 2 to 10 with multiple sclerosis.

V gene TRBV6-2 or TRBV6-3 combines with J gene TRBJ1-5; D remains unclear. Deletions cut 6 bases from V and 6 bases from J, with 18 bases between. The CDR3 spans 15 residues. Looked up from germline, CDR1 is MNHEY and CDR2 is SVGEGT. The CDR3 region is CASRLGGSFGQPQHF. The CDR3, as DNA: TGTGCCAGCAGGCTCGGAGGGTCTTTCGGTCAGCCCCAGCATTTT.

The gene calls are TRBV7-2 and TRBJ1-2, with no clear D. Trimming stripped 1 base from V and 0 bases from J, with 9 bases between. This CDR3 region has 15 residues. The germline CDR1 and CDR2 sequences are SGHTA and FQGNSA. For the CDR3, the DNA is TGTGCCAGCAGCTTAGTTACCCAAGCTAACTATGGCTACACCTTC. It yields the protein CASSLVTQANYGYTF.

The genes are TRBV7-2 and TRBJ2-4, with a possible D match to TRBD1 (5 bases). Deletions cut 1 base from V and 1 base from J, with 11 bases between. The CDR3 consists of 16 residues. Per germline, CDR1 SGHTA and CDR2 FQGNSA. The CDR3 bases are TGTGCCAGCAGCTTAGTAGCCCCAGGGGCCAAAAACATTCAGTACTTC. Its protein is CASSLVAPGAKNIQYF.

The V gene is TRBV30, the J gene TRBJ2-5, with D perhaps matching TRBD2 (6 bases). There are 14 residues in the CDR3. Trimming removed 0 bases at V and 5 bases at J, with 13 bases between. The germline gives CDR1 GTSNPN, CDR2 SVGIG (reference sequence). Here the CDR3 reads CAWSVQAGGETQYF. CDR3 DNA: TGTGCCTGGAGTGTACAAGCGGGCGGGGAGACCCAGTACTTC.

The chain links TRBV2 to TRBJ1-1, with D perhaps matching TRBD1 (6 bases). V was shortened by 4 bases and J by 3 bases, with 18 bases between the two germline ends. Germline CDR1 reads SNHLY; CDR2 reads FYNNEI. The CDR3 totals 16 residues. CDR3 sequence (DNA): TGTGCCAGCAGTGCAAGGAGGGGACATACCTACACTGAAGCTTTCTTT. It is translated as CASSARRGHTYTEAFF.

V is TRBV12-3 or TRBV12-4 and J is TRBJ2-1; 11 positions agree with TRBD2. This CDR3 is 15 amino acids long. The J segment lost 5 bases and the V segment lost 3 bases, leaving 3 bases of the junction unmatched. The CDR3 protein is CASSFYSGRDNEQFF. The CDR3 nucleotides are TGTGCCAGCAGTTTTTATAGCGGGAGGGACAATGAGCAGTTCTTC.

J is TRBJ2-1 and V is TRBV9; TRBD2 is a possible D gene (6 bases). The CDR3 has 16 residues. CDR1 and CDR2 from the germline V gene are SGDLS and YYNGEE. V dropped 1 base and J dropped 4 bases, with 15 bases sitting between them. In nucleotides, the CDR3 is TGTGCCAGCAGCGTAATTGGATTAGCGGAATACAATGAGCAGTTCTTC. Its protein product is CASSVIGLAEYNEQFF.

The chain links TRBV10-3 to TRBJ2-1; perhaps D is TRBD1 or TRBD2 (5 bases each). Trimming shortened V by 2 bases and J by 0 bases, and 11 bases separated the two germline ends. The germline gives CDR1 ENHRY, CDR2 SYGVKD. The length of the CDR3 is 16 residues. CDR3 nucleotide sequence: TGTGCCATCAGTGAGGGGACCTTACGCTCCTACAATGAGCAGTTCTTC. It specifies CAISEGTLRSYNEQFF.

The V gene is TRBV4-3, the J gene TRBJ1-2; D uncertain. V was shortened by 1 base and J by 2 bases, with 14 bases between the two germline ends. The CDR3 length is 16 residues. Per germline, CDR1 LGHNA and CDR2 YSLEER. In DNA, the CDR3 is TGCGCCAGCAGCCAAGCACTGATAAGGGAAAACTATGGCTACACCTTC. It translates to CASSQALIRENYGYTF.

This chain uses TRBV6-1 with TRBJ1-6, with no clear D. V was trimmed by 3 bases and J by 0 bases, leaving 3 bases between them. From germline, CDR1 is MNHNS and CDR2 SASEGT. The CDR3 sequence is 14 residues long. Here the CDR3 reads CASSESSYNSPLHF. The DNA for the CDR3 is TGTGCCAGCAGTGAGAGCTCCTATAATTCACCCCTCCACTTT.

The chain employs TRBV2 and TRBJ2-3; TRBD2 matches 7 bases. CDR1 and CDR2 from the germline V gene are SNHLY and FYNNEI. The junction had 3 bases not matched to a gene; V was cut back by 4 bases and J by 2 bases. The CDR3 loop spans 14 amino acids. CDR3 amino acids: CASSGGGYTDTQYF. CDR3 DNA: TGTGCCAGCAGTGGCGGGGGATACACAGATACGCAGTATTTT.

V is TRBV6-5 and J is TRBJ2-3, with D possibly being TRBD1 or TRBD2 (5 bases each). The CDR3 sequence is 14 residues long. V lost 7 bases and J lost 3, with 14 bases in between. The germline gives CDR1 MNHEY, CDR2 SVGAGI. The CDR3 DNA sequence: TGTGCCAGCAACGCCGGGACCAATACAGATACGCAGTATTTT. Its protein is CASNAGTNTDTQYF.

V and J are TRBV12-3 or TRBV12-4 and TRBJ2-4; 11 nucleotides align to TRBD2. This CDR3 spans 14 amino acids. Unmatched junction bases numbered 11, after V lost 6 bases and J lost 13 bases. The CDR3 reads CASSPRLAGQEQYF. The DNA of the CDR3 is TGTGCCAGCAGCCCAAGACTAGCGGGGCAAGAGCAGTACTTC.

The chain joins TRBV14 to TRBJ2-5; D perhaps matches TRBD2 (6 bases). V was cut by 0 bases and J by 0 bases, with 11 bases left in between. The germline V gene encodes CDR1 SGHDN and CDR2 FVKESK. This CDR3 comprises 16 residues. The CDR3 is CASSQDRGTYQETQYF. Written as DNA, the CDR3 is TGTGCCAGCAGCCAAGATCGGGGGACGTACCAAGAGACCCAGTACTTC.

In this sample, this clonotype turned up a few times. This chain connects TRBV6-1 to TRBJ2-1; 7 bases align to TRBD1. The CDR3 is 15 residues long. CDR1 is MNHNS and CDR2 is SASEGT in the germline V gene. V trimming: 3 bases; J trimming: 4 bases; junction bases outside the gene matches: 6. The CDR3 coding sequence is TGTGCCAGCAGTGATGGCAGGGGGTATTACAATGAGCAGTTCTTC. This encodes CASSDGRGYYNEQFF.

V is TRBV20-1 and J is TRBJ2-7, with 10 bases matching TRBD2. The closer fit of TRBJ2-5 to the DNA end suggests the J call may be wrong. This CDR3 has 13 residues. Germline V CDR1 and CDR2: DFQATT, SNEGSKA (reference sequence). The CDR3 sequence is CSARGLAKETQYF. The CDR3 DNA reads TGCAGTGCTAGGGGACTAGCGAAAGAGACCCAGTACTTC.

A note on this clonotype: A much larger clone is a single base away; this may be a read error. The V gene is TRBV5-1, the J gene TRBJ1-2; D gene unclear. The CDR3 sequence is 14 residues long. Trimming removed 0 bases at V and 0 bases at J, with 6 bases between. Looked up from germline, CDR1 is SGHRS and CDR2 is YFSETQ. The CDR3, as DNA: TGCGCCAGCAGCTTGGACAGCGCTAACTATGGCTACACCTTC. This codes for CASSLDSANYGYTF.

The chain is built from TRBV20-1 and TRBJ2-5, with TRBD2 identical over 11 bases. The J call may be incorrect, as the DNA end agrees better with TRBJ2-7. The CDR3 is 16 residues long. Germline assignment: CDR1 DFQATT and CDR2 SNEGSKA (reference sequence). CDR3 residues: CSAATTLAGGPYEQYF. CDR3 coding DNA: TGCAGTGCTGCGACTACTCTAGCGGGAGGACCCTACGAGCAGTACTTC.

V and J are TRBV30 and TRBJ1-5; D might be TRBD1 (5 bases). The V and J ends lost 7 bases and 7 bases respectively, with 14 bases between them. Germline V gene sequence: CDR1 GTSNPN, CDR2 SVGIG (reference sequence). CDR3 length: 12 amino acids. The CDR3 reads CASSGRGQPQHF. DNA for the CDR3: TGTGCCTCCTCAGGGCGGGGGCAGCCCCAGCATTTT.

This clonotype came up a few times. The V and J genes are TRBV7-2 and TRBJ2-7, with 12 bases that match TRBD2. Per germline, CDR1 SGHTA and CDR2 FQGNSA. The CDR3 totals 15 residues. The junction had 1 base not matched to a gene; V was cut back by 1 base and J by 3 bases. CDR3: CASSLGLAGDYEQYF. For the CDR3, the DNA is TGTGCCAGCAGCTTAGGACTAGCGGGGGACTACGAGCAGTACTTC.

CDR3 in amino acids: CSSSRTGGFETQYF. The CDR3 DNA reads TGCAGCTCAAGCAGGACCGGCGGGTTCGAGACCCAGTACTTC. The V gene is TRBV29-1, the J gene TRBJ2-5, with a possible D match to TRBD2 (5 bases). Germline V gene lookup returns CDR1 SQVTM and CDR2 ANQGSEA. The ends were cut back, 8 bases at V and 5 bases at J, with 21 bases in the middle. The CDR3 is 14 residues long.

This clonotype appeared a few times. The V and J genes are TRBV7-2 and TRBJ2-6; D possibly corresponds to TRBD1 (6 bases). The CDR3 covers 15 residues. Trimming stripped 3 bases from V and 2 bases from J, with 8 bases between. Per germline, CDR1 SGHTA and CDR2 FQGNSA. The CDR3 spells CASSFQGPGANVLTF. The CDR3 DNA sequence: TGTGCCAGCAGCTTTCAGGGGCCTGGGGCCAACGTCCTGACTTTC.

This chain uses TRBV7-9 with TRBJ2-3, with unresolved D. The CDR3 is 14 amino acids. V lost 2 bases to trimming and J lost 2 bases, with 8 bases between them. CDR1 is SEHNR and CDR2 is FQNEAQ in the germline V gene (reference sequence). CDR3 DNA sequence: TGTGCCAGCAGCTTAAGCGACTTCACAGATACGCAGTATTTT. Its translation: CASSLSDFTDTQYF.

The chain has TRBV6-1 and TRBJ2-2, with 11 bases matching TRBD1. With 8 bases clipped from V and 3 bases from J, the junction kept 8 bases outside the gene matches. This CDR3 comprises 16 residues. Germline values: CDR1 MNHNS, CDR2 SASEGT. The CDR3 sequence is CASVSRGQGDTGELFF. In DNA, the CDR3 is TGTGCCAGCGTCTCACGGGGACAGGGGGACACCGGGGAGCTGTTTTTT.